A selection of T cell receptor beta chains follows, all from one sample in a study of blood T cell repertoires in COVID-19. Sequencing used immunoSEQ multiplex PCR; TCRdb keeps in-frame clones, though not all of them. The data contain 200,000 to 250,000 clones, 65% to 90% of them singletons. Sequenced input: PBMCs or T cells enriched from blood (not recorded which). These receptors originate from a man between 40 and 49 years old who had recovered from COVID-19. The CDR3 runs from the conserved cysteine through the conserved F or W. A D gene is named only where the DNA matches it firmly. The size entry is marked missing in some rows and otherwise reads once, few, many or a size class.

CASSTETVKNIQYF,TGTGCCAGCTCAACGGAGACTGTAAAAAACATTCAGTACTTC,-,TRBV18,TRBJ2-4,-
CASRGGLVRDTQYF,TGTGCCAGCAGGGGGGGACTAGTGAGAGATACGCAGTATTTT,-,TRBV7-2,TRBJ2-3,TRBD2
CASSWSAGQISYEQYF,TGTGCCAGCAGCTGGTCCGCGGGACAGATCTCCTACGAGCAGTACTTC,-,TRBV5-6,TRBJ2-7,-
CASSLDHAGGREQYF,TGTGCCAGCAGCTTAGACCATGCGGGGGGGCGAGAGCAGTACTTC,-,TRBV7-2,TRBJ2-7,TRBD2
CASSLLGADTQYF,TGTGCCAGCAGCTTGCTGGGGGCCGATACGCAGTATTTT,-,TRBV5-4,TRBJ2-3,-
CASPRQGGTEAFF,TGTGCCAGCCCCCGACAGGGAGGCACTGAAGCTTTCTTT,-,TRBV27,TRBJ1-1,TRBD1
CAIRRQGVAETQYF,TGTGCCATCAGGAGACAGGGGGTGGCAGAGACCCAGTACTTC,once,TRBV10-3,TRBJ2-5,TRBD1
CASSEYLGGANVLTF,TGTGCCAGCAGTGAGTACCTGGGCGGGGCCAACGTCCTGACTTTC,once,TRBV2,TRBJ2-6,-
CASSAQGTGGTGELFF,TGTGCCAGCAGTGCGCAGGGGACAGGGGGCACCGGGGAGCTGTTTTTT,-,TRBV2,TRBJ2-2,TRBD1
CASSLERYQPQHF,TGTGCCAGCAGCTTAGAGAGGTATCAGCCCCAGCATTTT,-,TRBV7-2,TRBJ1-5,-
CASSRWDRENTEAFF,TGTGCCAGCAGCCGATGGGACAGGGAGAACACTGAAGCTTTCTTT,-,TRBV11-2,TRBJ1-1,TRBD1
CASSRQGGTDTQYF,TGCGCCAGCAGTCGGCAGGGAGGGACAGATACGCAGTATTTT,-,TRBV5-1,TRBJ2-3,TRBD2
CASSIGRAGTNQPQHF,TGTGCCAGTAGTATCGGGAGGGCAGGGACCAATCAGCCCCAGCATTTT,-,TRBV19,TRBJ1-5,-
CASSYSVGGAEAFF,TGTGCCAGCAGTTACTCGGTAGGGGGAGCTGAAGCTTTCTTT,-,TRBV6-5,TRBJ1-1,-
CASSLAGPLAEAFF,TGTGCCAGCTCACTGGCGGGACCCCTAGCAGAAGCTTTCTTT,once,TRBV18,TRBJ1-1,-
CASTTPDRGNNEQFF,TGTGCCAGCACCACCCCGGACAGGGGCAACAATGAGCAGTTCTTC,-,TRBV2,TRBJ2-1,TRBD1
CASSWTVGTEAFF,TGTGCCAGCAGCTGGACAGTGGGCACTGAAGCTTTCTTT,-,TRBV7-2,TRBJ1-1,-
CAWSVVRDYGYTF,TGTGCCTGGAGTGTAGTCAGGGACTATGGCTACACCTTC,-,TRBV30,TRBJ1-2,-
CAWSQGRLNEKLFF,TGTGCCTGGAGTCAGGGGCGGCTAAATGAAAAACTGTTTTTT,once,TRBV30,TRBJ1-4,-
CASRGAGGSYGYTF,TGTGCCAGCAGAGGGGCAGGGGGGTCCTATGGCTACACCTTC,-,TRBV28,TRBJ1-2,TRBD1
CASRRGGQGGNYGYTF,TGTGCCAGCAGGAGGGGAGGACAGGGCGGGAACTATGGCTACACCTTC,few,TRBV7-9,TRBJ1-2,TRBD1
CASSLEADQPQHF,TGTGCCAGCAGCTTGGAAGCTGATCAGCCCCAGCATTTT,-,TRBV5-4,TRBJ1-5,-
CASSKVTRLTSRWDTQYF,TGTGCCAGCAGCAAAGTGACGAGGTTGACTAGCAGATGGGATACGCAGTATTTT,-,TRBV21-1,TRBJ2-3,-
CASSRDRDYGYTF,TGTGCCAGCAGCCGAGACAGGGACTATGGCTACACCTTC,-,TRBV5-4,TRBJ1-2,TRBD1
CAWNTRVDGYTF,TGTGCCTGGAACACCAGGGTGGACGGCTACACCTTC,-,TRBV30,TRBJ1-2,-
CASSHYEQYF,TGTGCCAGTAGCCACTACGAGCAGTACTTC,few,TRBV19,TRBJ2-7,-
CASSQFQGAANSPLHF,TGTGCCAGCAGCCAATTTCAGGGGGCGGCTAATTCACCCCTCCACTTT,-,TRBV3-1/TRBV3-2,TRBJ1-6,TRBD1
CASSLWAQETQYF,TGTGCCAGCAGCTTATGGGCCCAAGAGACCCAGTACTTC,once,TRBV7-2,TRBJ2-5,-
CASSLGRMDEQFF,TGCGCCAGCAGCTTGGGGAGGATGGATGAGCAGTTCTTC,-,TRBV5-1,TRBJ2-1,-
CASSHTSRALALMNTEAFF,TGTGCCAGCAGCCATACAAGCAGGGCCCTCGCGCTCATGAACACTGAAGCTTTCTTT,-,TRBV3-1/TRBV3-2,TRBJ1-1,-
CSVEAAGQGDYNEQFF,TGCAGCGTTGAAGCCGCGGGACAGGGGGACTACAATGAGCAGTTCTTC,-,TRBV29-1,TRBJ2-1,TRBD1
CASRGGGDSPLHF,TGTGCCAGCAGGGGGGGAGGTGATTCACCCCTCCACTTT,-,TRBV7-6,TRBJ1-6,-
CASSLDGGSRNTEAFF,TGTGCCAGCAGCTTGGACGGAGGGAGCCGGAACACTGAAGCTTTCTTT,-,TRBV5-6,TRBJ1-1,-
CANRLPLGLAEGATDTQYF,TGTGCCAACAGGTTACCCCTGGGACTAGCGGAGGGGGCCACAGATACGCAGTATTTT,-,TRBV2,TRBJ2-3,TRBD2
CACPELRGHGYTF,TGTGCCTGCCCGGAACTCAGGGGTCACGGCTACACCTTC,-,TRBV30,TRBJ1-2,-
CASSKAQGVYEQYF,TGTGCCAGCAGCAAAGCACAGGGGGTCTACGAGCAGTACTTC,once,TRBV21-1,TRBJ2-7,-
CASSLNMEQRGNQPQHF,TGTGCCAGCAGTTTAAACATGGAGCAAAGAGGCAATCAGCCCCAGCATTTT,-,TRBV27,TRBJ1-5,-
CASSITGTTYNEQFF,TGTGCCAGCAGTATAACCGGGACAACTTACAATGAGCAGTTCTTC,once,TRBV6-5,TRBJ2-1,-
CASSFFSSLASQETQYF,TGTGCCAGCAGTTTTTTTTCCTCTTTGGCTTCCCAAGAGACCCAGTACTTC,-,TRBV28,TRBJ2-5,-
CASTLGQATEAFF,TGTGCCAGCACCCTCGGACAGGCCACTGAAGCTTTCTTT,-,TRBV6-6,TRBJ1-1,TRBD1
CASSEAGGPTDTQYF,TGTGCCAGCAGTGAAGCCGGGGGGCCCACAGATACGCAGTATTTT,-,TRBV2,TRBJ2-3,-
CATSDCPWDSGRDTGELFF,TGTGCCACCAGTGATTGCCCCTGGGATAGCGGGAGGGACACCGGGGAGCTGTTTTTT,-,TRBV24-1,TRBJ2-2,TRBD2
CASSYDFQGVEQFF,TGTGCCAGCAGTTACGACTTCCAGGGGGTTGAGCAGTTCTTC,-,TRBV6-4,TRBJ2-1,TRBD1
CASGLVLNEQYF,TGTGCTAGTGGTTTGGTACTCAACGAGCAGTACTTC,-,TRBV12-5,TRBJ2-7,-
CASSEDRTGVNEQYF,TGTGCCAGCAGTGAAGACCGGACAGGGGTAAACGAGCAGTACTTC,-,TRBV2,TRBJ2-7,TRBD1
CASSWVLWESNYGYTF,TGTGCCAGCAGTTGGGTGTTGTGGGAGTCTAACTATGGCTACACCTTC,-,TRBV6-5,TRBJ1-2,-
CATFGGLGAFF,TGTGCCACCTTTGGGGGCCTGGGAGCTTTCTTT,-,TRBV27,TRBJ1-1,-
CANRARINPPPYPRGAVF,TGTGCCAACAGGGCCCGTATTAATCCGCCGCCGTATCCCCGGGGAGCTGTTTTT,-,TRBV21-1,TRBJ2-2,-
CASSPQTGNTEAFF,TGTGCCAGCTCACCTCAGACAGGTAACACTGAAGCTTTCTTT,-,TRBV18,TRBJ1-1,-
CASRPQDNYGYTF,TGTGCCAGCAGACCCCAGGATAACTATGGCTACACCTTC,-,TRBV6-5,TRBJ1-2,-
CASSQEEGSNEQFF,TGTGCCAGCAGCCAAGAAGAGGGTTCGAATGAGCAGTTCTTC,-,TRBV4-2,TRBJ2-1,-
CASSVAADTQYF,TGTGCCAGCAGTGTTGCGGCGGATACGCAGTATTTT,-,TRBV2,TRBJ2-3,-